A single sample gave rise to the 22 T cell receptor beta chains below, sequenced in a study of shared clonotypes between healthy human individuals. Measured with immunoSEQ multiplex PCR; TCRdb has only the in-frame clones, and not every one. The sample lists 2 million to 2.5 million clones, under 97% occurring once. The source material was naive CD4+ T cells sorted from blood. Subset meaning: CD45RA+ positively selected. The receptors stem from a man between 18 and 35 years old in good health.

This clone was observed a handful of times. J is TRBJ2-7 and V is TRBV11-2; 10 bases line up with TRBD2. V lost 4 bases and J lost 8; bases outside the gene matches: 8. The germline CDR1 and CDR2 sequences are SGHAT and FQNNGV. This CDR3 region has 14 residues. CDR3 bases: TGTGCCAGCAGCTGGGGACTAGCGATGCAGAAGCAGTACTTC. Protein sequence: CASSWGLAMQKQYF.

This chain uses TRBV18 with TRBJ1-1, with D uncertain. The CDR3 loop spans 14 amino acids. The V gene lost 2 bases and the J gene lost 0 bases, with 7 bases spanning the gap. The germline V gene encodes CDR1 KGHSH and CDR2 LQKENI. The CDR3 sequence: CASSPVGVNTEAFF. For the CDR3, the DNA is TGTGCCAGCTCACCAGTCGGGGTGAACACTGAAGCTTTCTTT.

Here the CDR3 reads CASSDGRTSGVYEQYF. CDR3 DNA: TGTGCCAGCAGTGACGGAAGGACTAGCGGAGTCTACGAGCAGTACTTC. J is TRBJ2-7 and V is TRBV6-1; 10 bases match TRBD2. CDR3 size: 16 residues. After removal of 3 bases from V and 3 bases from J, the junction contained 8 bases not matched to a gene. Germline CDR1 and CDR2: MNHNS and SASEGT.

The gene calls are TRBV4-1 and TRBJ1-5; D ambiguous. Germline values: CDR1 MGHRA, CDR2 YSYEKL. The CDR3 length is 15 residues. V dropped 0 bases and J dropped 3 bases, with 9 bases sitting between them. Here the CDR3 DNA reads TGCGCCAGCAGCCAAGATCCGAAATACAATCAGCCCCAGCATTTT. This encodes CASSQDPKYNQPQHF.

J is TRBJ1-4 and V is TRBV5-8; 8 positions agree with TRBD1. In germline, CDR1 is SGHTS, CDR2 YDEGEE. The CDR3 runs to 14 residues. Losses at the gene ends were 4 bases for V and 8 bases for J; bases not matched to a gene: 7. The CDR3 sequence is CASSPRTGREKLFF. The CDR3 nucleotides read TGTGCCAGCAGCCCGCGGACAGGGAGAGAAAAACTGTTTTTT.

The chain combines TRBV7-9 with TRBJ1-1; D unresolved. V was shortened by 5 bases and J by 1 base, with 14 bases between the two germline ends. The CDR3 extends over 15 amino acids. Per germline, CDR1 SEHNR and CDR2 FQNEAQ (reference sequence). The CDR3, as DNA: TGTGCCAGCAGCGGGCGCCTTATGAGGAACACTGAAGCTTTCTTT. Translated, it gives CASSGRLMRNTEAFF.

The CDR3 sequence is CASSLQEDNEQFF. CDR3 coding DNA: TGTGCCAGCAGCTTGCAGGAGGACAATGAGCAGTTCTTC. The chain employs TRBV7-9 and TRBJ2-1; a possible D gene is TRBD2 (5 bases). V was shortened by 3 bases and J by 5 bases, with 8 bases between the two germline ends. Germline assignment: CDR1 SEHNR and CDR2 FQNEAQ (reference sequence). The CDR3 totals 13 residues.

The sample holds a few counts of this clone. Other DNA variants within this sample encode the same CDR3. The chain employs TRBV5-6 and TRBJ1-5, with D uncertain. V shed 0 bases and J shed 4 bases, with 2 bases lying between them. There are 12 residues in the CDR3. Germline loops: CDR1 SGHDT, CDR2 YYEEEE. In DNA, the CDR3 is TGTGCCAGCAGCTTGGGAAATCAGCCCCAGCATTTT. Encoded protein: CASSLGNQPQHF.

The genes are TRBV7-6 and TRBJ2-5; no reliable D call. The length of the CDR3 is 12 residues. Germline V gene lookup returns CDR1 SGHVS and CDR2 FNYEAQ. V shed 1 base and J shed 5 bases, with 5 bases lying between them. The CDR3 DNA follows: TGTGCCAGCAGCTTAGGTCGGGAGACCCAGTACTTC. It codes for CASSLGRETQYF.

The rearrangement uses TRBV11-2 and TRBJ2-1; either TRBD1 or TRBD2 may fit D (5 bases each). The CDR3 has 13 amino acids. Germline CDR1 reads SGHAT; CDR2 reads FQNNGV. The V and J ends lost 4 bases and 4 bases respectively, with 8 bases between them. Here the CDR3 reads CASSWGRYNEQFF. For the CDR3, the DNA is TGTGCCAGCAGCTGGGGACGGTACAATGAGCAGTTCTTC. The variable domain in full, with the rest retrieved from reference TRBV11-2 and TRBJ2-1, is EAGVAQSPRYKIIEKRQSVAFWCNPISGHATLYWYQQILGQGPKLLIQFQNNGVVDDSQLPKDRFSAERLKGVDSTLKIQPAKLEDSAVYLCASSWGRYNEQFFGPGTRLTVL.

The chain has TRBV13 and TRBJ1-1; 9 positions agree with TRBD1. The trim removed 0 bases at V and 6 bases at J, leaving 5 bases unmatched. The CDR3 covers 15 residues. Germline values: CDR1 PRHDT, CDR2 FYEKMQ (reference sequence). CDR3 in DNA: TGTGCCAGCAGCTTAGGGGGACAGGGCGGTCCTGAAGCTTTCTTT. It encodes CASSLGGQGGPEAFF.

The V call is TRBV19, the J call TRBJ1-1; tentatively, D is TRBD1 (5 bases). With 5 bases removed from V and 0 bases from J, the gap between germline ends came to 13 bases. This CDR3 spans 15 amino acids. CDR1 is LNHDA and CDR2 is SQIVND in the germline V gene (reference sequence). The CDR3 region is CASSRQPGMNTEAFF. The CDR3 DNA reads TGTGCCAGTAGTCGACAGCCAGGAATGAACACTGAAGCTTTCTTT.

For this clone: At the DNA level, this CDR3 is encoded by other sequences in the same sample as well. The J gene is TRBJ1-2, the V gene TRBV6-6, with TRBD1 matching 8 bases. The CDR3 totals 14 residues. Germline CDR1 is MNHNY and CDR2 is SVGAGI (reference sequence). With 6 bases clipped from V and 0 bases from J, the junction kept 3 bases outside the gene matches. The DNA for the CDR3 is TGTGCCAGCAGCTTGACAGGGGCTAACTATGGCTACACCTTC. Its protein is CASSLTGANYGYTF.

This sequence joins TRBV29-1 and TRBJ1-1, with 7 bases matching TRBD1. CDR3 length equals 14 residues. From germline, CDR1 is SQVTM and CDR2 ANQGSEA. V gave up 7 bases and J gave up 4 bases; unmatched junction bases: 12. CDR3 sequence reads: CSAPLQGRGTEAFF. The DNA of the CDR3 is TGCAGCGCTCCCCTACAGGGGCGAGGCACTGAAGCTTTCTTT.

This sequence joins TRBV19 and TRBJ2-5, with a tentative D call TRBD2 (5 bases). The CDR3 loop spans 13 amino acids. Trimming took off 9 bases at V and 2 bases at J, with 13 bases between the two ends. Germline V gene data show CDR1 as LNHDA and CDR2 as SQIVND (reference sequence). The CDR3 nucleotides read TGTGCCAGAGAGGTTACGGGGCAAGAGACCCAGTACTTC. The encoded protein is CAREVTGQETQYF.

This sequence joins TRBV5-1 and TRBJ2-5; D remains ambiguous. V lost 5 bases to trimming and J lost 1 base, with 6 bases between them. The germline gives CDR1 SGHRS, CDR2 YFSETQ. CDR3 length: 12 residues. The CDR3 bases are TGCGCCAGCAGGAGCAGCCAAGAGACCCAGTACTTC. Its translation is CASRSSQETQYF.

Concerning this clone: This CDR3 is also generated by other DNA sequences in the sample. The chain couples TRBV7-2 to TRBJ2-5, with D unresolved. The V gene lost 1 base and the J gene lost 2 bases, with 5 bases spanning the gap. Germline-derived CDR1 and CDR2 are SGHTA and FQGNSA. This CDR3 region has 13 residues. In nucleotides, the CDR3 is TGTGCCAGCAGCTTAGGACGTCAAGAGACCCAGTACTTC. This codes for CASSLGRQETQYF.

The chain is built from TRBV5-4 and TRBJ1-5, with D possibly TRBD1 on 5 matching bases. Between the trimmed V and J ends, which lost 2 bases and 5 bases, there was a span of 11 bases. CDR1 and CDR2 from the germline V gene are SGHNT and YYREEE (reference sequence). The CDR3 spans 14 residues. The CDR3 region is CASSFWGADQPQHF. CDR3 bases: TGTGCCAGCAGCTTTTGGGGCGCGGATCAGCCCCAGCATTTT.

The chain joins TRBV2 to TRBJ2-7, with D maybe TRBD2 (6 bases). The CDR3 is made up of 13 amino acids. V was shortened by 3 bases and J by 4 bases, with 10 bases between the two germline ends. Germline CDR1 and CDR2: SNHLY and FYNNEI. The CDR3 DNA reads TGTGCCAGCAGTGATCTGGGGGGTTACGAGCAGTACTTC. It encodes CASSDLGGYEQYF.

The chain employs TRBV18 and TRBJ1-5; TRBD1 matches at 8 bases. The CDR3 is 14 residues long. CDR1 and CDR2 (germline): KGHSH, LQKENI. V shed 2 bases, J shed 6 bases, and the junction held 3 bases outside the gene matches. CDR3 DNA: TGTGCCAGCTCACCAATCCAGGGGGCTCAGCCCCAGCATTTT. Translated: CASSPIQGAQPQHF.

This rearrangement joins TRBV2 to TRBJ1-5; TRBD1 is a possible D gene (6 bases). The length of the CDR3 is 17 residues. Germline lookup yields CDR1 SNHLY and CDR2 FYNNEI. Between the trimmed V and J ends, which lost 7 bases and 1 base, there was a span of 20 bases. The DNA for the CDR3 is TGTGCCAGCACGGGGGGCGAGCGGCCCCTGAGCAATCAGCCCCAGCATTTT. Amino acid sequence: CASTGGERPLSNQPQHF.

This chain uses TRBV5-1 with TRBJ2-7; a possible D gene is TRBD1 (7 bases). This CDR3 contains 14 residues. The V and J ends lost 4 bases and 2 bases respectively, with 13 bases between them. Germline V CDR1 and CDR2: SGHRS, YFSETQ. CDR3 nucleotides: TGCGCCAGCAGCCCGGGGGACAGACCCTACGAGCAGTACTTC. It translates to CASSPGDRPYEQYF.